Listed here are 5 T cell receptor beta chains from one sample, sequenced in a study of regulatory T cells in long-lasting Graves disease. Libraries of TCR beta came from iRepertoire HTBI primers plus Arm-PCR of CDR3 regions. One entry per CDR3 protein results from TCRdb running MiXCR on the multiplex PCR reads. This sample has some 230,000 distinct CDR3 sequences, with around 18% found just once. Time point defined: newly diagnosed GD, antithyroid drugs for less than 3 months. Construction of the TCR library relied on RNA isolated from PBMCs. The sample here was peripheral blood mononuclear cells (PBMCs), taken at new diagnosis, from a patient treated with antithyroid drugs. These receptors were obtained from a female donor with Graves disease.

The genes are TRBV6-5 and TRBJ1-1, with D perhaps TRBD1 (5 bases). Germline CDR1 MNHEY, CDR2 SVGAGI. V lost 0 bases, J lost 5 bases, and 10 bases lay in between. The CDR3 totals 14 residues. CDR3 in amino acids: CASSYSRQTTEAFF. The CDR3 DNA is TGTGCCAGCAGTTACTCAAGACAGACTACTGAAGCTTTCTTT.

V gene TRBV29-1 combines with J gene TRBJ2-3, with a tentative D call TRBD2 (6 bases). The V and J ends lost 6 bases and 6 bases respectively, with 22 bases between them. This CDR3 comprises 15 residues. Germline V lookup: CDR1 SQVTM, CDR2 ANQGSEA. This chain's CDR3 is CSVVWGDSLMDTQYF. In nucleotides, the CDR3 is TGCAGCGTCGTATGGGGGGACTCGCTCATGGATACGCAGTATTTT.

This clonotype was counted at least ten times. An end of the junction does not agree with germline; a read error may underlie this. This chain uses TRBV6-1 with TRBJ1-1; no reliable D call. CDR3 length: 14 amino acids. Germline CDR1 MNHNS, CDR2 SASEGT. This CDR3 reads CASSEGFVNTEAFF. The DNA of the CDR3 is TGTGCCAGCAGCGAAGGGTTCGTGAACACTGAAGCTTTCTTT.

This clonotype showed up many times. This chain uses TRBV24-1 with TRBJ2-1, with D uncertain. The CDR3 has 15 residues. The ends were cut back, 3 bases at V and 4 bases at J, with 12 bases in the middle. Germline values: CDR1 KGHDR, CDR2 SFDVKD. Here the CDR3 DNA reads TGTGCCACCAGTGATCTTCTTCTAGATTACAATGAGCAGTTCTTC. It yields the protein CATSDLLLDYNEQFF.

This clonotype was seen ten or more times. J is TRBJ1-6 and V is TRBV9; D is unresolved. CDR1 and CDR2 (germline): SGDLS, YYNGEE. The CDR3 runs to 14 residues. V gave up 0 bases and J gave up 6 bases, with 7 bases separating them. The CDR3 DNA sequence: TGTGCCAGCAGCGTAGGGCAGCTTAATTCACCCCTCCACTTT. Translation: CASSVGQLNSPLHF.